This TCR beta chain was recovered during a study of T-cell reconstitution after alpha-beta-depleted transplantation in children. This clonotype was counted once. V was clipped by 5 bases and J by 7 bases; unmatched bases: 16. The CDR3 runs 17 residues. Per germline, CDR1 SGHTA and CDR2 FQGNSA. Using unique molecular identifiers, the investigators prepared the TCRbeta library. TCRdb re-derived calls from the PCR reads in MiXCR, one entry per CDR3 protein. The sample yields around 600,000 distinct CDR3 sequences, approximately 17% seen once. The J gene is TRBJ2-3, the V gene TRBV7-2; 9 bases are a match to TRBD2. The source is a human donor who donated a stem cell graft to a child with acute myeloid leukemia. The source material was PBMCs from the stem cell graft donor, sampled from the stem cell graft. The CDR3 DNA reads as TGTGCCAGCAGCCCTCCCCTTTGGCGGGGGGGCTTGAATACGCAGTATTTT. It is translated as CASSPPLWRGGLNTQYF.